Presented here are 21 T cell receptor beta chains from one specimen sequenced in a study of a mutant IDH1 vaccine in newly diagnosed glioma. These receptors' antigens are unknown. Time point specified: week 47, end of study. Every single dose of the vaccine, 300 ug of mutant IDH1 20-mer peptide, came with topical imiquimod. Libraries were prepared by immunoSEQ multiplex PCR; TCRdb keeps only in-frame clonotypes and omits some of them. The table shows around 30,000 clones, with approximately 90% occurring only once. The material was PBMCs, obtained from a glioma patient whose treatment included an IDH1 peptide vaccine. The receptor source for this set is a woman between 25 and 40 years old with glioma.

CDR3 sequence: CASSSRILGGTEAFF. CDR3 bases: TGTGCCAGCAGCTCCCGAATCTTAGGTGGGACAGAAGCTTTCTTT. The J gene is TRBJ1-1, the V gene TRBV11-1; D might be TRBD1 (6 bases). The V and J ends lost 4 bases and 8 bases respectively, with 20 bases between them. The germline gives CDR1 SGHAT, CDR2 FQDESV (reference sequence). CDR3 length: 15 residues.

The chain joins TRBV6-1 to TRBJ2-5; no reliable D call. In germline, CDR1 is MNHNS, CDR2 SASEGT. With 5 bases removed from V and 4 bases from J, the gap between germline ends came to 17 bases. CDR3 length: 15 residues. The CDR3, as DNA: TGTGCCAGCAGTTTGGGTGCTTGGGGTCGAGAGACCCAGTACTTC. It is translated as CASSLGAWGRETQYF.

This sequence joins TRBV29-1 and TRBJ1-1, with D tentatively TRBD1 (6 bases). The CDR3 contains 11 residues. The germline gives CDR1 SQVTM, CDR2 ANQGSEA. Trimming cost V 6 bases and J 4 bases, with 9 bases left between them. This CDR3 is CSVKGVTEAFF. The CDR3 DNA reads TGCAGCGTCAAGGGGGTCACTGAAGCTTTCTTT.

The rearrangement uses TRBV9 and TRBJ2-1; unclear D gene. Trimming removed 2 bases from V and 5 bases from J, with 5 bases in between. Germline lookup yields CDR1 SGDLS and CDR2 YYNGEE. CDR3 size: 12 residues. The CDR3 bases are TGTGCCAGCAGCGTGGCCAACAATGAGCAGTTCTTC. Translating it yields CASSVANNEQFF.

The chain carries TRBV10-3 and TRBJ2-1, with 10 bases that match TRBD2. Germline V gene sequence: CDR1 ENHRY, CDR2 SYGVKD. Trimming removed 6 bases from V and 4 bases from J; junction bases left unmatched: 9. There are 16 residues in the CDR3. The CDR3 bases are TGTGCCATCAGCTCCCCCAGCGGGGGGGCTTACAATGAGCAGTTCTTC. It is translated as CAISSPSGGAYNEQFF.

The genes are TRBV2 and TRBJ1-1, with TRBD1 as a possible D gene (5 bases). The CDR3 sequence is 13 residues long. The germline V gene has CDR1 SNHLY and CDR2 FYNNEI. V dropped 1 base and J dropped 7 bases, with 10 bases sitting between them. The CDR3 is CASSEGDEFEAFF. In DNA form, the CDR3 reads TGTGCCAGCAGTGAAGGGGACGAATTTGAAGCTTTCTTT.

The chain links TRBV5-6 to TRBJ2-7, with TRBD1 as a possible D gene (6 bases). The CDR3 contains 12 residues. Germline CDR1 is SGHDT and CDR2 is YYEEEE. Between the trimmed V and J ends, which lost 1 base and 5 bases, there was a span of 7 bases. CDR3 DNA sequence: TGTGCCAGCAGCTTGACAGGGAACGAGCAGTACTTC. Protein sequence: CASSLTGNEQYF.

J is TRBJ2-1 and V is TRBV7-2, with D tentatively TRBD1 or TRBD2 (6 bases each). The V end was cut by 8 bases, the J end by 7 bases, with 21 bases between. Germline V CDR1 and CDR2: SGHTA, FQGNSA. The CDR3 length is 15 residues. This CDR3 reads CASSSRGAFGNEQFF. For the CDR3, the DNA is TGTGCCAGCTCGTCGAGGGGGGCCTTCGGGAATGAGCAGTTCTTC.

This clone has a handful of counts. V is TRBV29-1 and J is TRBJ1-1; D may be TRBD1 (6 bases). V lost 4 bases, J lost 1 base, and 19 bases lay in between. The CDR3 has 16 amino acids. Germline V gives CDR1 SQVTM, CDR2 ANQGSEA. In nucleotides, the CDR3 is TGCAGCGTTGTTGGCCTAATACAGGGTCCGAACACTGAAGCTTTCTTT. Translating it yields CSVVGLIQGPNTEAFF.

V usage is TRBV9 and J usage is TRBJ2-3; 13 positions agree with TRBD2. V shed 4 bases and J 5 bases; nucleotides not matched to a gene: 7. This CDR3 comprises 16 residues. The V gene's germline CDR1 is SGDLS and CDR2 YYNGEE. The CDR3 sequence: CASSRGLAGIGDTQYF. The CDR3 DNA follows: TGTGCCAGCAGCCGGGGACTAGCGGGGATTGGAGATACGCAGTATTTT.

J is TRBJ1-1 and V is TRBV29-1, with D tentatively TRBD1 (5 bases). The V end was cut by 7 bases, the J end by 1 base, with 13 bases between. Germline CDR1 SQVTM, CDR2 ANQGSEA. The CDR3 sequence is 13 residues long. CDR3 nucleotide sequence: TGCAGCGCCAAGGACATAACGAACACTGAAGCTTTCTTT. It codes for CSAKDITNTEAFF.

This sequence joins TRBV5-1 and TRBJ2-7; 8 positions agree with TRBD1. The CDR3 covers 13 residues. Trimming at V came to 0 bases and at J to 5 bases, leaving 1 base not matched to a gene. The germline CDR1 and CDR2 sequences are SGHRS and YFSETQ. As DNA, the CDR3 is TGCGCCAGCAGCTTGGGACAGGGGAACGAGCAGTACTTC. Its protein is CASSLGQGNEQYF.

The V and J genes are TRBV9 and TRBJ1-5; D possibly corresponds to TRBD1 (6 bases). V shed 4 bases and J shed 9 bases, with 20 bases lying between them. Germline CDR1 SGDLS, CDR2 YYNGEE. This CDR3 is 15 amino acids long. For the CDR3, the DNA is TGTGCCAGCAGCCCAGCGGGGGGGGCGGCGGGGCCCCAGCATTTT. As protein: CASSPAGGAAGPQHF.

The rearrangement joins TRBV5-6 to TRBJ1-2; 11 bases are shared with TRBD1. V trimming: 3 bases; J trimming: 12 bases; junction bases outside the gene matches: 10. CDR3 length: 14 amino acids. Per the germline V gene, CDR1 is SGHDT and CDR2 is YYEEEE. The DNA of the CDR3 is TGTGCCAGCAGCTCTCCCGGACAGGGGGCGCCGAACACCTTC. Translation: CASSSPGQGAPNTF.

The rearrangement joins TRBV10-3 to TRBJ2-1; D is unresolved. The CDR3 is made up of 12 amino acids. The germline gives CDR1 ENHRY, CDR2 SYGVKD. V was shortened by 1 base and J by 6 bases, with 4 bases between the two germline ends. Here the CDR3 reads CAISELGNEQFF. CDR3 DNA: TGTGCCATCAGTGAGTTGGGCAATGAGCAGTTCTTC.

The V gene is TRBV19, the J gene TRBJ2-3; D possibly corresponds to TRBD2 (5 bases). CDR3 size: 14 residues. The germline V and J ends were trimmed by 6 bases and 3 bases, with 13 bases remaining between them. CDR1 and CDR2 (germline): LNHDA, SQIVND (reference sequence). CDR3 coding DNA: TGTGCCAGTAGGGGAGTTGGCATGACAGATACGCAGTATTTT. Translation: CASRGVGMTDTQYF.

Concerning this clone itself: Other DNA sequences in this sample translate to the same CDR3. J is TRBJ1-2 and V is TRBV4-3; the D gene is possibly TRBD1 (5 bases). The germline V gene has CDR1 LGHNA and CDR2 YSLEER. The CDR3 spans 14 residues. Trimming removed 1 base from V and 7 bases from J, with 13 bases in between. CDR3 nucleotides: TGCGCCAGCAGCCAAGTGTTGGGGGGTCGTGGCTACACCTTC. Protein: CASSQVLGGRGYTF.

This clone was seen a handful of times. The chain couples TRBV7-2 to TRBJ2-3; D remains unclear. Between the trimmed V and J ends, which lost 1 base and 2 bases, there was a span of 7 bases. This CDR3 region has 14 residues. The germline V gene encodes CDR1 SGHTA and CDR2 FQGNSA. The CDR3 here is CASSLVEATDTQYF. CDR3 nucleotides: TGTGCCAGCAGCTTAGTAGAGGCCACAGATACGCAGTATTTT.

The genes are TRBV18 and TRBJ1-1; unclear D gene. Between the trimmed V and J ends, which lost 4 bases and 3 bases, there was a span of 9 bases. This CDR3 region has 13 residues. CDR1 is KGHSH and CDR2 is LQKENI in the germline V gene. CDR3 DNA: TGTGCCAGCTCACAAGGCTTGGACACTGAAGCTTTCTTT. Amino acid sequence: CASSQGLDTEAFF.

The chain uses TRBV6-5 and TRBJ2-5; D gene uncertain. V lost 2 bases and J lost 2, with 9 bases in between. Germline-derived CDR1 and CDR2 are MNHEY and SVGAGI. The CDR3 extends over 14 amino acids. CDR3 DNA sequence: TGTGCCAGCAGTTACGGGTCGAAACAAGAGACCCAGTACTTC. It yields the protein CASSYGSKQETQYF.

By its share, this clone is medium-sized. This chain connects TRBV6-5 to TRBJ2-7; D ambiguous. Trimming took 4 bases from V and 4 from J, leaving 11 bases between them. The CDR3 loop spans 13 amino acids. In germline, CDR1 is MNHEY, CDR2 SVGAGI. The CDR3: CASSSLMVYEQYF. CDR3 nucleotides: TGTGCCAGCAGTTCCCTGATGGTTTACGAGCAGTACTTC.